The 28 T cell receptor beta chains reported below all come from one sample, sequenced in a study of T-cell reconstitution after alpha-beta-depleted transplantation in children. The TCRbeta library was prepared with unique molecular identifiers. TCRdb called the PCR reads again in MiXCR, with one record for every CDR3 protein. This sample has 200,000 to 250,000 distinct CDR3 sequences, with roughly a tenth found just once. The source material was PBMCs, sampled before TCRalphabeta/CD19-depleted stem cell transplant. These receptors were obtained from a child under two years old with acute myeloid leukemia, due to receive a stem cell transplant.

The sample holds many counts of this clonotype. An end of the junction does not agree with germline; a read error may underlie this. This rearrangement joins TRBV14 to TRBJ2-7; D is perhaps TRBD1 or TRBD2 (5 bases each). CDR1 SGHDN and CDR2 FVKESK come from the germline V gene. The CDR3 contains 13 residues. The CDR3 DNA reads as TGCGCCAGCAGCTTGGGGACGACCTACGAGCAGTACTTC. Translated, it gives CASSLGTTYEQYF.

The rearrangement uses TRBV20-1 and TRBJ1-1; 8 bases are shared with TRBD1. V lost 5 bases and J lost 7; bases outside the gene matches: 6. The germline gives CDR1 DFQATT, CDR2 SNEGSKA (reference sequence). The length of the CDR3 is 12 residues. Here the CDR3 reads CSAEGQVLEAFF. DNA of the CDR3: TGCAGTGCTGAGGGACAGGTTCTTGAAGCTTTCTTT.

This clonotype was counted many times. V is TRBV19 and J is TRBJ2-2; D gene ambiguous. The germline V gene encodes CDR1 LNHDA and CDR2 SQIVND (reference sequence). The CDR3 spans 14 residues. Trimming cost V 0 bases and J 6 bases, with 8 bases left between them. The CDR3 sequence: CASSIEVRSGELFF. The CDR3 DNA follows: TGTGCCAGTAGTATAGAGGTCCGTTCCGGGGAGCTGTTTTTT.

Many counts were recorded for this clonotype. The V call is TRBV20-1, the J call TRBJ2-3; no clear D. Germline V gene sequence: CDR1 DFQATT, CDR2 SNEGSKA (reference sequence). The CDR3 covers 14 residues. The V end was cut by 5 bases, the J end by 2 bases, with 14 bases between. The CDR3 reads CSAPALVITDTQYF. The CDR3 DNA reads as TGCAGTGCTCCCGCGCTGGTGATCACAGATACGCAGTATTTT.

This clonotype was recorded a few times. This sequence joins TRBV6-2 or TRBV6-3 and TRBJ2-1; possible D gene TRBD2, 7 bases. CDR3 length: 15 residues. The germline V and J ends were trimmed by 6 bases and 4 bases, with 16 bases remaining between them. The germline gives CDR1 MNHEY, CDR2 SVGEGT. CDR3 DNA sequence: TGTGCCAGCAGCCATCCAGGGAGGGGGTACAATGAGCAGTTCTTC. This codes for CASSHPGRGYNEQFF.

In this sample, this clonotype turned up many times. The chain is built from TRBV20-1 and TRBJ1-4; 9 nucleotides agree with TRBD1. The CDR3 length is 13 residues. Losses at the gene ends were 5 bases for V and 4 bases for J; bases not matched to a gene: 2. Germline V gene sequence: CDR1 DFQATT, CDR2 SNEGSKA (reference sequence). CDR3 DNA sequence: TGCAGTGCTCGGGACAGGGATAATGAAAAACTGTTTTTT. This codes for CSARDRDNEKLFF.

This clonotype was detected many times. This chain uses TRBV7-8 with TRBJ1-6, with no clear D. This CDR3 spans 14 amino acids. The germline gives CDR1 SGHVS, CDR2 FQNEAQ. V gave up 1 base and J gave up 10 bases, with 11 bases separating them. The chain's CDR3 is CASSLVGRGSPLHF. The CDR3 DNA reads as TGTGCCAGCAGCTTAGTAGGGAGAGGATCACCCCTCCACTTT. Based on the CDR3 plus reference TRBV7-8 and TRBJ1-6, the full variable domain is GAGVSQSPRYKVAKRGQDVALRCDPISGHVSLFWYQQALGQGPEFLTYFQNEAQLDKSGLPSDRFFAERPEGSVSTLKIQRTQQEDSAVYLCASSLVGRGSPLHFGNGTRLTVT.

This clonotype was observed once. V gene TRBV19 combines with J gene TRBJ2-2, with 7 bases lining up with TRBD1. V was pared by 5 bases and J by 3 bases, with 12 bases of the junction left unmatched. The CDR3 has 17 residues. Germline CDR1 LNHDA, CDR2 SQIVND (reference sequence). The CDR3 loop is CASSPTRGGRYTGELFF. Here the CDR3 DNA reads TGTGCCAGTAGTCCAACTCGAGGGGGCAGGTACACCGGGGAGCTGTTTTTT.

This clonotype was observed at least ten times. The rearrangement joins TRBV4-1 to TRBJ1-4, with 8 bases matching TRBD1. This CDR3 contains 17 residues. V dropped 0 bases and J dropped 10; count of bases not matched to a gene: 13. Per germline, CDR1 MGHRA and CDR2 YSYEKL. CDR3 sequence: CASSQESRTGTLGKLFF. The CDR3 coding sequence is TGCGCCAGCAGCCAAGAAAGTCGGACAGGGACGCTTGGAAAACTGTTTTTT.

This clonotype occurred many times. The chain has TRBV27 and TRBJ2-1; a possible D gene is TRBD1 (7 bases). CDR3 length: 13 residues. The germline gives CDR1 MNHEY, CDR2 SMNVEV (reference sequence). The V and J ends lost 5 bases and 9 bases respectively, with 14 bases between them. The CDR3 reads CASSATGRGEQFF. The CDR3 DNA reads as TGTGCCAGCAGTGCGACAGGGCGGGGTGAGCAGTTCTTC.

This clonotype was seen many times. This chain's CDR3 is CSATRGAGKETQYF. As DNA, the CDR3 is TGCAGTGCCACAAGGGGCGCGGGAAAAGAGACCCAGTACTTC. The V gene is TRBV20-1, the J gene TRBJ2-5, with TRBD2 as a possible D gene (6 bases). The V end lost 6 bases, the J end lost 3 bases, and 17 bases lay between the germline ends. Germline loops: CDR1 DFQATT, CDR2 SNEGSKA (reference sequence). This CDR3 is 14 amino acids long.

This clonotype was seen repeatedly, ten times or more. J is TRBJ2-1 and V is TRBV7-2; 8 bases are shared with TRBD1. This CDR3 is 15 amino acids long. Germline V gene sequence: CDR1 SGHTA, CDR2 FQGNSA. The V gene end was trimmed by 5 bases and the J gene end by 2 bases; junction bases not matched to a gene: 5. This CDR3 reads CASSPRGLTYNEQFF. The CDR3 DNA reads as TGTGCCAGCAGCCCCAGGGGGCTGACCTACAATGAGCAGTTCTTC.

This clonotype was seen ten or more times. This chain links TRBV20-1 with TRBJ2-1; a possible D gene is TRBD2 (6 bases). Germline V gene data show CDR1 as DFQATT and CDR2 as SNEGSKA (reference sequence). The CDR3 contains 15 residues. Trimming pared 6 bases from V and 4 bases from J, leaving 19 bases between. CDR3 sequence: CSAPGGGGIYNEQFF. The DNA for the CDR3 is TGCAGTGCCCCTGGGGGTGGCGGGATATACAATGAGCAGTTCTTC.

This clonotype was detected many times. The chain joins TRBV11-2 to TRBJ2-1; a weak D match, TRBD2 (6 bases). The length of the CDR3 is 12 residues. Germline V lookup: CDR1 SGHAT, CDR2 FQNNGV. V was clipped by 8 bases and J by 8 bases, with 13 bases between them. CDR3 loop: CASSRGGDEQFF. CDR3 nucleotide sequence: TGTGCCAGCTCTAGGGGCGGGGATGAGCAGTTCTTC.

This clonotype was observed many times. The chain couples TRBV12-3 or TRBV12-4 to TRBJ1-1; D is perhaps TRBD1 (6 bases). The CDR3 length is 13 residues. V lost 8 bases, J lost 2 bases, and 12 bases lay in between. Here the CDR3 DNA reads TGTGCCAGCCGGAACAGGGCTAACACTGAAGCTTTCTTT. Residues: CASRNRANTEAFF.

This clonotype was observed a handful of times. The CDR3, as DNA: TGTGCCAGCAGCGGGGGCCACATTAGCTACAATGAGCAGTTCTTC. Translating gives CASSGGHISYNEQFF. J is TRBJ2-1 and V is TRBV7-8; a possible D gene is TRBD1 (6 bases). V lost 5 bases to trimming and J lost 3 bases, with 14 bases between them. Germline V lookup: CDR1 SGHVS, CDR2 FQNEAQ. The CDR3 loop spans 15 amino acids.

This clonotype was seen repeatedly, ten times or more. The chain recombines TRBV6-1 with TRBJ2-1, with a tentative D call TRBD2 (6 bases). The V and J ends lost 8 bases and 0 bases respectively, with 11 bases between them. This CDR3 contains 14 residues. CDR1 MNHNS and CDR2 SASEGT come from the germline V gene. CDR3 amino acids: CASRRGSSYNEQFF. The CDR3 DNA sequence: TGTGCCAGCCGACGGGGGAGCTCCTACAATGAGCAGTTCTTC.

This clonotype was counted many times. This rearrangement joins TRBV14 to TRBJ2-1; no clear D gene. The germline V gene encodes CDR1 SGHDN and CDR2 FVKESK. V lost 1 base, J lost 9 bases, and 10 bases lay in between. The CDR3 length is 13 residues. In nucleotides, the CDR3 is TGTGCCAGCAGCCAAGTTGCCTGGGGTGAGCAGTTCTTC. Its translation is CASSQVAWGEQFF.

This clonotype was seen more than once but under ten times. The V call is TRBV2, the J call TRBJ2-5, with 8 bases fitting TRBD2. Germline trimming cut 3 bases from V and 1 base from J; bases unmatched to any gene: 7. The germline V gene encodes CDR1 SNHLY and CDR2 FYNNEI. This CDR3 is built from 16 residues. The CDR3 DNA sequence: TGTGCCAGCAGTGAGAGGTTAGCGGGACCCCAAGAGACCCAGTACTTC. This gives the protein CASSERLAGPQETQYF.

This clonotype was found many times. The chain has TRBV6-2 or TRBV6-3 and TRBJ2-5; 9 positions agree with TRBD2. The germline gives CDR1 MNHEY, CDR2 SVGEGT. This CDR3 is built from 17 residues. With V trimmed by 0 bases and J by 3 bases, 8 bases remained unmatched. The CDR3 DNA sequence: TGTGCCAGCAGTTACTCGATTAGGTTAGCGGGAGAAGAGACCCAGTACTTC. Encoded protein: CASSYSIRLAGEETQYF.

This clonotype was found many times. This chain links TRBV7-2 with TRBJ1-6; D is unresolved. The V end was cut by 1 base, the J end by 7 bases, with 8 bases between. The CDR3 sequence is 14 residues long. Germline V lookup: CDR1 SGHTA, CDR2 FQGNSA. The CDR3 bases are TGTGCCAGCAGCTTAGGAGGTCTCAATTCACCCCTCCACTTT. Protein: CASSLGGLNSPLHF.

This clonotype was seen many times. The J gene is TRBJ1-1, the V gene TRBV12-3 or TRBV12-4; D is unclear. This CDR3 has 11 amino acids. V lost 7 bases, J lost 1 base, and 4 bases lay in between. The CDR3 region has the DNA TGTGCCAGCACGGGGAACACTGAAGCTTTCTTT. Protein sequence: CASTGNTEAFF.

This clonotype was picked up many times. The chain recombines TRBV3-1 with TRBJ1-4; a possible D gene is TRBD1 (5 bases). CDR3 size: 18 residues. Germline values: CDR1 LGHDT, CDR2 YNNKEL (reference sequence). Between the trimmed V and J ends, which lost 4 bases and 0 bases, there was a span of 18 bases. The chain's CDR3 is CASSPSISGFATNEKLFF. In nucleotides, the CDR3 is TGTGCCAGCAGCCCTTCGATCTCAGGGTTTGCAACTAATGAAAAACTGTTTTTT.

This clonotype was counted ten times or more. The chain couples TRBV28 to TRBJ1-1, with D possibly TRBD1 on 6 matching bases. CDR3 length: 15 residues. Germline V lookup: CDR1 MDHEN, CDR2 SYDVKM. Trimming stripped 5 bases from V and 1 base from J, with 14 bases between. CDR3 nucleotides: TGTGCCAGCAGTCCATTGGGGGGCGAGAACACTGAAGCTTTCTTT. Protein sequence: CASSPLGGENTEAFF.

This clonotype showed up many times. The DNA for the CDR3 is TGTGCCAGCAGGCGGACAGGGGGCGTCACCGGGGAGCTGTTTTTT. It yields the protein CASRRTGGVTGELFF. The J gene is TRBJ2-2, the V gene TRBV6-1; 11 nucleotides align to TRBD1. Germline loops: CDR1 MNHNS, CDR2 SASEGT. The V and J ends lost 6 bases and 4 bases, in that order; junction bases with no gene match: 4. The CDR3 sequence is 15 residues long.

In this sample, this clonotype turned up many times. The chain uses TRBV20-1 and TRBJ2-7; tentatively, D is TRBD2 (5 bases). Germline assignment: CDR1 DFQATT and CDR2 SNEGSKA (reference sequence). The CDR3 contains 16 residues. V lost 4 bases and J 5 bases, leaving 24 bases between the germline ends. CDR3 bases: TGCAGTGCTACTTCCTCGGCCGGGGTATATTCTAACGAGCAGTACTTC. It codes for CSATSSAGVYSNEQYF.

This clonotype was counted ten times or more. The junction and the germline gene differ at one end; a read error may be behind it. In nucleotides, the CDR3 is TGTGCCAGCAGCTTAGGGGGCGAGCAGTACTTC. Residues: CASSLGGEQYF. V and J are TRBV12-3 or TRBV12-4 and TRBJ2-7, with D maybe TRBD1 (6 bases). The CDR3 loop spans 11 amino acids.

The sample holds many counts of this clonotype. The J gene is TRBJ1-2, the V gene TRBV5-1, with D possibly TRBD1 on 5 matching bases. Germline CDR1 SGHRS, CDR2 YFSETQ. V lost 0 bases and J lost 4, with 7 bases in between. CDR3 length: 13 residues. The CDR3 sequence: CASSLEQAYGYTF. The CDR3 DNA follows: TGCGCCAGCAGCTTGGAACAGGCCTATGGCTACACCTTC. Filled out from reference TRBV5-1 and TRBJ1-2, the complete variable domain reads KAGVTQTPRYLIKTRGQQVTLSCSPISGHRSVSWYQQTPGQGLQFLFEYFSETQRNKGNFPGRFSGRQFSNSRSEMNVSTLELGDSALYLCASSLEQAYGYTFGSGTRLTVV.